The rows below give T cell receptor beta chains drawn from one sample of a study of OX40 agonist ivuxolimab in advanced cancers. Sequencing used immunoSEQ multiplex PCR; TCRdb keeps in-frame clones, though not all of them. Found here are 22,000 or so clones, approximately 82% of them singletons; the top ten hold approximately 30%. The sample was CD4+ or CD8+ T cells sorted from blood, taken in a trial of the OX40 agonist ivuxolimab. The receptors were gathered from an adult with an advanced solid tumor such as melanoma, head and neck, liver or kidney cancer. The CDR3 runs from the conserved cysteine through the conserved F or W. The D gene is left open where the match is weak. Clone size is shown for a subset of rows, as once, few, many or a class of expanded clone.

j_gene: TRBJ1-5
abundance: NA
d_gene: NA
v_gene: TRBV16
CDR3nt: TGTGCCAGCAGCCAATCGAGGGAATCGCCCCAGCATTTT
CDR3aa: CASSQSRESPQHF

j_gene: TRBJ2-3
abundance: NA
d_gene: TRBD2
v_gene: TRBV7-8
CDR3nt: TGTGCCAGCAGCTTAGGAAGCGGGGGGGCTCAAAATACGCAGTATTTT
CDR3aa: CASSLGSGGAQNTQYF

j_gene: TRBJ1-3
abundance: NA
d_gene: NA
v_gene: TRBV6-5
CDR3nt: TGTGCCAGCCAGTGGGGAAACACCATATATTTT
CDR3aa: CASQWGNTIYF

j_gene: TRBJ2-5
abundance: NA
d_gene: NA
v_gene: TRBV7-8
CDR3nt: TGTGCCAGCAGCTTGGTGGGAGGAAGAGAGACCCAGTACTTC
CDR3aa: CASSLVGGRETQYF

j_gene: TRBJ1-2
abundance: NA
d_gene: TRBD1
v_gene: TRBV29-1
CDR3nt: TGCAGCGCTGACAGGGGGAACTATGGCTACACCTTC
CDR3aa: CSADRGNYGYTF

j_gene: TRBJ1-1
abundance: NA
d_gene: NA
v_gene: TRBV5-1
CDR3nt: TGCGCCAGCAGCACAAGGACCGACCGGCCCACTGAAGCTTTCTTT
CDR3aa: CASSTRTDRPTEAFF

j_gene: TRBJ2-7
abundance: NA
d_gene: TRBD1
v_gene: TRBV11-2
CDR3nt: TGTGCCAGCAGCCGATTATCCGGGACAGGGACGGTAGGCGAGCAGTACTTC
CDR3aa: CASSRLSGTGTVGEQYF

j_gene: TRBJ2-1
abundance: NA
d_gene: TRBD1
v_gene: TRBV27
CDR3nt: TGTGCCAGCAGTCGGGACAGGAATTGGGGCAATGAGCAGTTCTTC
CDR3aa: CASSRDRNWGNEQFF

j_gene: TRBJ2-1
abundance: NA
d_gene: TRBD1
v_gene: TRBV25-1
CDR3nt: TGTGCCAGCAGTGGGCAGGGGGTTTTCAATGAGCAGTTCTTC
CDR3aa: CASSGQGVFNEQFF

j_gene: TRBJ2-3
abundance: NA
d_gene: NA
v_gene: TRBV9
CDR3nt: TGTGCCAGCAGCGTAGGTGGGGCGCCCATTTATTACACAGATACGCAGTATTTT
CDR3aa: CASSVGGAPIYYTDTQYF

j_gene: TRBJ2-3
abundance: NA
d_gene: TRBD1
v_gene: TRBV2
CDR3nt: TGTGCCAGCACCCTAACGGGACAGGGTGCAGATACGCAGTATTTT
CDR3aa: CASTLTGQGADTQYF

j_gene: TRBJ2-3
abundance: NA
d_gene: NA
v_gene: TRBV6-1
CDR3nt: TGTGCCACCAAGAACACGGCTCGCACAGATACGCAGTATTTT
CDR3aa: CATKNTARTDTQYF

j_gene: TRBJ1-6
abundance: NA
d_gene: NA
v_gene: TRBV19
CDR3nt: TGTGCCAGTAGGCCCGGACAGAACTATAATTCACCCCTCCACTTT
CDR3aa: CASRPGQNYNSPLHF

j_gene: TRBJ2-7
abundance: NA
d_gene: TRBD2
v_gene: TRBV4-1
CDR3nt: TGTGCCAGCAGCTCCCTTAGCGGGACTTCCTACGAGCAGTACTTC
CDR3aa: CASSSLSGTSYEQYF

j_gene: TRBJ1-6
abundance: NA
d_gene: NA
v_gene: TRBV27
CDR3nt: TGTGCCAGCATGGGTTCCTATAATTCACCCCTCCACTTT
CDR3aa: CASMGSYNSPLHF

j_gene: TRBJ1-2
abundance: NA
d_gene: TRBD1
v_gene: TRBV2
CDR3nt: TGTGCCAGCAGATCACCGACAGGGGGCGCTGAGAATGGCTACACCTTC
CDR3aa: CASRSPTGGAENGYTF

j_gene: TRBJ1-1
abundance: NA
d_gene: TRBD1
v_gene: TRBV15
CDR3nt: TGTGCCACCAGCAGAGATCACAGGGGGTATGAAGCTTTCTTT
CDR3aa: CATSRDHRGYEAFF

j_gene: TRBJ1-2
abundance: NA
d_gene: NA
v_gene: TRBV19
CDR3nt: TGTGCCAGTAGTATCGCCACCGCCTATGGCTACACCTTC
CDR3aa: CASSIATAYGYTF

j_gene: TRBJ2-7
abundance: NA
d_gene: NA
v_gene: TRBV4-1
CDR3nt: TGCGCCAGCAGCCAAGAATCTGCGGTCTACGAGCAGTACTTC
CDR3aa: CASSQESAVYEQYF

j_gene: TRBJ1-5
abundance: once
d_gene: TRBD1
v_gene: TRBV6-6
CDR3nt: TGTGCCAGCAGTTTCGGGACAGGGAGTCAGCCCCAGCATTTT
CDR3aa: CASSFGTGSQPQHF

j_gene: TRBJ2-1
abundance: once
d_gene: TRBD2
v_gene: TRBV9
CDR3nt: TGTGCCAGCAGCCGAACGGGAGGGCCTCTCAATGAGCAGTTCTTC
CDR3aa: CASSRTGGPLNEQFF

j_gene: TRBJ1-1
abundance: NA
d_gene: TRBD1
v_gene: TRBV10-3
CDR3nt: TGTGCCATCAGGCCGACAGGGACTATGACTGAAGCTTTCTTT
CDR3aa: CAIRPTGTMTEAFF